Below, one T cell receptor (beta chain) is given with its context. In the authors' workflow: Reference gene primer amplification in the assay estimated nucleated cell counts. The assay was immunoSEQ multiplex PCR, and TCRdb's table has in-frame clones only and misses some. The V and J calls and clone size come from that table; D and trimming were worked out from the DNA. Among about 140,000 clones listed, about 80% were seen once. The CDR3 loop spans 11 amino acids. Germline-derived CDR1 and CDR2 are SQVTM and ANQGSEA. V lost 6 bases, J lost 5 bases, and 3 bases stayed unmatched. This record belongs to a study of blood T cell repertoires in COVID-19. Study background: The study drew acute and convalescent COVID-19 samples from the United States, Italy and Spain. PBMCs, B-cell-depleted T cells, or T cells were the source of the cDNA or gDNA that made up the material.

Sequenced: peripheral blood. The chain carries TRBV29-1 and TRBJ2-5, with 7 bases lining up with TRBD2. This sequence was found in a woman in her sixties or seventies with acute or convalescent COVID-19. The CDR3 sequence is CSVLGGETQYF. The CDR3 nucleotides read TGCAGCGTGCTGGGAGGGGAGACCCAGTACTTC.